This T cell receptor (beta chain) stems from a study of STAT3 mutations in large granular lymphocyte leukemia (dated by TCRdb to about 2019). Background on the whole study: In roughly half of the longitudinally sequenced T-LGLL patients, canonical activating STAT3 mutations were detected. As controls within the study, a couple of patients with natural killer LGL leukemia were also sequenced longitudinally. More than half of T-LGLL patients received one or more immunosuppressive therapy regimens, with hematologic response in roughly 40% of those treated. Serial deep sequencing of TCRbeta CDR3 and STAT3 was performed in patients with T-cell large granular lymphocyte leukemia to reconstruct clonal hierarchy and dynamics. From an initial cohort of 200 to 250 LGL patients, approximately 18 representative T-LGLL cases were selected for longitudinal TCRbeta and STAT3 sequencing. On average, sequencing was done at around 4.2 time points per patient, with the number of samplings ranging from 2 to 8.

The investigation overall reported the following: In about 30% of the 18 patients, TCR clonotype switching occurred after therapy, and every newly emerging clone was STAT3 wild type. At least one immunodominant TCRbeta clonotype was present in every T-LGLL patient, and multiple immunodominant subclonotypes appeared in about half of the T-LGLL patients. Dominant TCR clone burden was found to exceed STAT3 mutant burden in several patients, suggesting that STAT3 mutation arose secondarily within a pre-expanded clone. Variable intervals between samplings and differing treatment regimens complicated linking therapy response to changes in TCR clonal burden. Because no samples were available when a clone first appeared, clonal expansion was inferred from samplings taken at other points. Because codominant clonotypes persisted in some patients, a small but highly pathogenic clone may have been missed.

TCRbeta libraries were sequenced on an Illumina MiSeq, averaging about 38,000 productive templates per sample. The immunoSEQ assay, which uses multiplex PCR amplification, was used to generate TCRbeta CDR3 libraries. For the original study's pipeline: Repertoire diversity was calculated as previously defined, with values near 0 taken to indicate extremely monoclonal samples. TCRdb obtained this table from immuneACCESS and retained in-frame rearrangements with V and J assigned. These tables miss some clones; where compared with another copy, unresolved V genes account for less than half of the shortfall, and the remainder is unexplained. V and J calls and clone size are those listed in that table; D and trimming were worked out from the DNA. The sample table holds 30,000 to 35,000 clones, of which 60% to 85% were seen once. The top ten clones comprise roughly 31% of the sample. This clone has just a few counts. No antigen is known for it. No per-base quality is available; no much larger clone lies one base away.

DNA was extracted from blood mononuclear cells, with the same DNA used for both TCR and STAT3 sequencing. V is reduced by 1 base and J by 0 bases, leaving a spacing of 4 bases between them. Looking up the germline V gene yields CDR1 SGHTA and CDR2 FQGTGA. The CDR3 runs 15 residues from the cysteine to the phenylalanine. The sequence is cut down to CDR3 DNA, 45 bases in frame from base 1. This TCR was sampled from a woman aged 45 to 65 with T-cell large granular lymphocyte leukemia. Some clones in this sample may be carry-over from other donors' samples. The age is the age at diagnosis. The sample was peripheral blood mononuclear cells. Recombination linked TRBV7-3 to TRBJ2-6; the D segment cannot be called with confidence. CDR3 loop: CASSLMASGANVLTF. The sequenced DNA is TGTGCCAGCAGCTTAATGGCCTCTGGGGCCAACGTCCTGACTTTC.